These 8 T cell receptor beta chains were all obtained from the same sample, sequenced in a study of blood T cell repertoires in COVID-19. Libraries were prepared by immunoSEQ multiplex PCR; TCRdb keeps only in-frame clonotypes and omits some of them. The profile shows about 350,000 clones, about 89% of them singletons. Specimen: PBMCs or T cells enriched from blood (not recorded which). These receptors all come from a woman aged 25 to 39 who had recovered from COVID-19.

J is TRBJ1-3 and V is TRBV18; no definite D call. This CDR3 spans 14 amino acids. The germline V gene has CDR1 KGHSH and CDR2 LQKENI. The germline V and J ends were trimmed by 6 bases and 8 bases, with 17 bases remaining between them. CDR3 in amino acids: CASSPDSGSHTIYF. CDR3 nucleotides: TGTGCCAGCTCGCCGGATTCAGGCAGCCACACCATATATTTT. The full variable domain, completed using reference TRBV18 and TRBJ1-3, is NAGVMQNPRHLVRRRGQEARLRCSPMKGHSHVYWYRQLPEEGLKFMVYLQKENIIDESGMPKERFSAEFPKEGPSILRIQQVVRGDSAAYFCASSPDSGSHTIYFGEGSWLTVV.

The chain joins TRBV10-3 to TRBJ1-2, with 9 bases lining up with TRBD1. This CDR3 is 13 amino acids long. V was pared by 8 bases and J by 4 bases, with 5 bases of the junction left unmatched. Germline CDR1 reads ENHRY; CDR2 reads SYGVKD. This CDR3 is CAIAGQGGYGYTF. The CDR3 DNA sequence: TGTGCCATCGCGGGACAGGGAGGCTATGGCTACACCTTC.

V usage is TRBV6-5 and J usage is TRBJ2-7; TRBD2 matches at 7 bases. Germline CDR1 reads MNHEY; CDR2 reads SVGAGI. This CDR3 spans 15 amino acids. V was clipped by 0 bases and J by 3 bases; unmatched bases: 5. The CDR3 loop is CASSYSSGIGYEQYF. The CDR3 DNA reads as TGTGCCAGCAGTTACTCCAGCGGGATCGGCTACGAGCAGTACTTC.

The CDR3 nucleotides read TGTGCCAGCAGCTTGGTACGGGGTAGCTCCTACGAGCAGTACTTC. This sequence encodes CASSLVRGSSYEQYF. The chain couples TRBV11-2 to TRBJ2-7, with a weak D call TRBD2 (5 bases). Per germline, CDR1 SGHAT and CDR2 FQNNGV. Trimming removed 3 bases at V and 0 bases at J, with 12 bases between. The CDR3 runs to 15 residues.

The chain employs TRBV12-3 or TRBV12-4 and TRBJ1-1; tentatively, D is TRBD1 (6 bases). V dropped 9 bases and J dropped 0 bases, with 11 bases sitting between them. The CDR3 is made up of 13 amino acids. DNA of the CDR3: TGTGCCAGTGGGGACATGATGAACACTGAAGCTTTCTTT. This translates into CASGDMMNTEAFF.

V is TRBV7-2 and J is TRBJ2-2; 8 nucleotides agree with TRBD1. The V gene end was trimmed by 5 bases and the J gene end by 5 bases; junction bases not matched to a gene: 7. From germline, CDR1 is SGHTA and CDR2 FQGNSA. This CDR3 spans 15 amino acids. In DNA, the CDR3 is TGTGCCAGCAGCCCGACGGACAGGGCAACCGGGGAGCTGTTTTTT. This gives the protein CASSPTDRATGELFF.

J is TRBJ2-5 and V is TRBV5-1; the D gene is possibly TRBD1 (5 bases). The CDR3 contains 13 residues. Trimming removed 3 bases from V and 2 bases from J, with 8 bases in between. Germline values: CDR1 SGHRS, CDR2 YFSETQ. The CDR3 DNA reads TGCGCCAGCAGCTCGGACATTCAAGAGACCCAGTACTTC. The encoded protein is CASSSDIQETQYF. Using reference TRBV5-1 and TRBJ2-5 for the parts outside the CDR3, the full variable domain is KAGVTQTPRYLIKTRGQQVTLSCSPISGHRSVSWYQQTPGQGLQFLFEYFSETQRNKGNFPGRFSGRQFSNSRSEMNVSTLELGDSALYLCASSSDIQETQYFGPGTRLLVL.

The chain links TRBV5-8 to TRBJ2-2; a possible D gene is TRBD2 (7 bases). The CDR3 is 15 amino acids. CDR1 is SGHTS, CDR2 YDEGEE, per germline. Trimming pared 5 bases from V and 2 bases from J, leaving 13 bases between. The CDR3 here is CASRGGLANTGELFF. DNA for the CDR3: TGTGCCAGCAGGGGGGGGCTAGCTAACACCGGGGAGCTGTTTTTT.